This TCR beta chain was sequenced during a study of T cell responses to AZD1222 COVID-19 vaccine. The assay was immunoSEQ multiplex PCR, and TCRdb's table has in-frame clones only and misses some. This table has approximately 150,000 clones, less than 90% appearing once. Germline CDR1 and CDR2: SGDLS and YYNGEE. The CDR3 length is 15 residues. V lost 0 bases and J lost 5, with 12 bases in between. The source of this sequence is an adult in good health. Source: peripheral blood, taken on day 0 of AZD1222 vaccination. The rearrangement joins TRBV9 to TRBJ2-1; D is unresolved. CDR3 in DNA: TGTGCCAGCAGCGTAGCACCCCGAAGGCACAATGAGCAGTTCTTC. Residues: CASSVAPRRHNEQFF.